Below, 13 T cell receptor beta chains from the same sample are listed, as sequenced in a study of graft-versus-host responses after intestinal transplantation. Which antigens these TCRs recognize remains unknown. Using immunoSEQ multiplex PCR, the repertoire was profiled, and TCRdb retains in-frame clones only, with some absent. The sample contains approximately 85,000 clones, around 93% of which appear only once. Specimen: unstimulated CD8+ T cells sorted from spleen or lymph node cells, collected before transplant. Receptor source: a human donor who was the organ donor for an intestinal transplant.

V usage is TRBV2 and J usage is TRBJ1-4, with a possible D match to TRBD1 (6 bases). The CDR3 runs to 15 residues. Germline V gene data show CDR1 as SNHLY and CDR2 as FYNNEI. V shed 6 bases and J shed 7 bases, with 18 bases lying between them. In DNA, the CDR3 is TGTGCCAGCAGCTCTACAGGGCCGGAAGGTGAAAAACTGTTTTTT. Translation gives CASSSTGPEGEKLFF.

The V gene is TRBV27, the J gene TRBJ2-2; D is perhaps TRBD2 (7 bases). In germline, CDR1 is MNHEY, CDR2 SMNVEV (reference sequence). With 3 bases removed from V and 4 bases from J, the gap between germline ends came to 12 bases. CDR3 length: 15 amino acids. CDR3: CASSFSGGPTGELFF. The CDR3 coding sequence is TGTGCCAGCAGTTTCTCGGGGGGCCCCACCGGGGAGCTGTTTTTT.

The V and J genes are TRBV11-2 and TRBJ1-1, with 7 bases identical to TRBD1. The germline gives CDR1 SGHAT, CDR2 FQNNGV. The CDR3 is 12 amino acids. The ends lost 6 bases at V and 5 bases at J; junction bases unmatched: 3. CDR3 DNA sequence: TGTGCCAGCAGACAGGGGTGGACTGAAGCTTTCTTT. Translating gives CASRQGWTEAFF. The full variable domain, rest sourced from reference TRBV11-2 and TRBJ1-1, is EAGVAQSPRYKIIEKRQSVAFWCNPISGHATLYWYQQILGQGPKLLIQFQNNGVVDDSQLPKDRFSAERLKGVDSTLKIQPAKLEDSAVYLCASRQGWTEAFFGQGTRLTVV.

The V and J genes are TRBV29-1 and TRBJ2-1; D uncertain. CDR1 is SQVTM, CDR2 ANQGSEA, per germline. The length of the CDR3 is 13 residues. V was shortened by 8 bases and J by 0 bases, with 11 bases between the two germline ends. CDR3 coding DNA: TGCAGCCACGCGCTGAGCTCCTACAATGAGCAGTTCTTC. Protein sequence: CSHALSSYNEQFF.

Concerning this clone itself: A junction end diverges from the germline sequence, so it may reflect a read error. The chain links TRBV4-2 to TRBJ2-4, with D maybe TRBD2 (5 bases). Germline V gene data show CDR1 as LGHNA and CDR2 as YNFKEQ. The CDR3 covers 15 residues. Here the CDR3 DNA reads TGTGCCAACAGCCAAGCTCCGCGGGTCGGGAACATTCAGTACTTC. Translating gives CANSQAPRVGNIQYF.

The rearrangement links TRBV5-6 to TRBJ2-3; 12 nucleotides agree with TRBD2. The CDR3 covers 16 residues. V dropped 2 bases and J dropped 2; count of bases not matched to a gene: 3. Germline assignment: CDR1 SGHDT and CDR2 YYEEEE. CDR3 residues: CASSFLAGGPTDTQYF. In nucleotides, the CDR3 is TGTGCCAGCAGCTTTCTAGCGGGGGGGCCCACAGATACGCAGTATTTT.

CDR3 amino acids: CLTGGFVDTQYF. CDR3 DNA: TGTCTCACAGGGGGATTCGTGGATACGCAGTATTTT. This chain links TRBV6-1 with TRBJ2-3; 8 nucleotides line up with TRBD1. Germline V gene data show CDR1 as MNHNS and CDR2 as SASEGT. The CDR3 loop spans 12 amino acids.

This clone showed up just once. The V gene is TRBV28, the J gene TRBJ2-1, with D unresolved. The V end lost 3 bases, the J end lost 6 bases, and 21 bases lay between the germline ends. This CDR3 spans 17 amino acids. Germline V gene lookup returns CDR1 MDHEN and CDR2 SYDVKM. In DNA, the CDR3 is TGTGCCAGCAGTTTCTCACCCGGTGTTGGGCCGCTCAATGAGCAGTTCTTC. Its protein is CASSFSPGVGPLNEQFF.

The chain joins TRBV6-4 to TRBJ2-7, with a possible D match to TRBD1 (6 bases). The germline CDR1 and CDR2 sequences are MRHNA and SNTAGT. CDR3 size: 14 residues. Trimming removed 7 bases at V and 8 bases at J, with 21 bases between. CDR3 DNA sequence: TGTGCCAGCAAGGGTTCTCAGGGGTTCCAACAGCAGTACTTC. Residues: CASKGSQGFQQQYF.

The V call is TRBV7-9, the J call TRBJ2-7, with TRBD1 as a possible D gene (6 bases). The CDR3 spans 14 residues. V dropped 1 base and J dropped 4 bases, with 11 bases sitting between them. The germline V gene encodes CDR1 SEHNR and CDR2 FQNEAQ (reference sequence). Here the CDR3 DNA reads TGTGCCAGCAGCTTAGGGGACACTAAATACGAGCAGTACTTC. Translating gives CASSLGDTKYEQYF.

The genes are TRBV5-4 and TRBJ2-7, with D maybe TRBD2 (6 bases). The V gene lost 4 bases and the J gene lost 6 bases, with 14 bases spanning the gap. CDR1 is SGHNT and CDR2 is YYREEE in the germline V gene (reference sequence). The CDR3 has 13 amino acids. CDR3 sequence reads: CASSRNLGGEQYF. The CDR3 bases are TGTGCCAGCAGCCGCAACTTGGGGGGCGAGCAGTACTTC.

The genes are TRBV19 and TRBJ1-4, with a weak D call TRBD1 (6 bases). V lost 5 bases and J lost 4, with 14 bases in between. CDR3 length: 15 residues. CDR1 and CDR2 (germline): LNHDA, SQIVND (reference sequence). CDR3 bases: TGTGCCAGTAGTCTTTTGACAGGACTTAATGAAAAACTGTTTTTT. Encoded protein: CASSLLTGLNEKLFF.

A word on this clone: An end of the junction does not agree with germline; a read error may underlie this. This rearrangement joins TRBV19 to TRBJ1-2, with unresolved D. The CDR3 is 15 residues long. Germline assignment: CDR1 LNHDA and CDR2 SQIVND (reference sequence). The CDR3 region is CASIILTDRLLSRAF. The CDR3 region has the DNA TGTGCCAGTATCATATTAACGGATCGACTTCTGTCCCGGGCCTTC.